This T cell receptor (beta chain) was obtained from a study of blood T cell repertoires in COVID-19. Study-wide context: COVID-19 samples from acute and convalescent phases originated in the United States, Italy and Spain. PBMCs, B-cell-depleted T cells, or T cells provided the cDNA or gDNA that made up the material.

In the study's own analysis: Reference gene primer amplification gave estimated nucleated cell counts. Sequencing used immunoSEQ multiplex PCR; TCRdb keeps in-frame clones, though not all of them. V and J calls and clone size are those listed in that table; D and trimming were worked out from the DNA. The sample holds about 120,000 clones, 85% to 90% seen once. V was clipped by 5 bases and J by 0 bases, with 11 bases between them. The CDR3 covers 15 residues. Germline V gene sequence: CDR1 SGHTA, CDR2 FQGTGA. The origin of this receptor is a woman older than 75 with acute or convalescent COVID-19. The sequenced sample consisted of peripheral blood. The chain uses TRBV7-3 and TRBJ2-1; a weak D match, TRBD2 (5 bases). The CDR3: CASSPFAGSYNEQFF. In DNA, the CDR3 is TGTGCCAGCAGCCCATTCGCGGGCTCCTACAATGAGCAGTTCTTC.